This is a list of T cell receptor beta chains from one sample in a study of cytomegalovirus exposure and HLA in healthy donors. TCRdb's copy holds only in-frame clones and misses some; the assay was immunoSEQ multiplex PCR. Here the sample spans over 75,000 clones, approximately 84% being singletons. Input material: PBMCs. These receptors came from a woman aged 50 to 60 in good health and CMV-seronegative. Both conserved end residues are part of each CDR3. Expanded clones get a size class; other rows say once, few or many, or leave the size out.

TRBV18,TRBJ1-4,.,CASSRGKNEKLFF
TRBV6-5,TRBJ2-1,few,CASSYSAGPYNEQFF
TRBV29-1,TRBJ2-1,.,CSVLETSGGDLYNEQFF
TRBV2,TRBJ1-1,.,CASSEDPRDTEAFF
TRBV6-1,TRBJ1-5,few,CASITGDQPQHF
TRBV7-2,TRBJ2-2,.,CASSFLRDRSFANTGELFF
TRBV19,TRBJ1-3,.,CATRLTGLFGNTIYF
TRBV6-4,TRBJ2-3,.,CASSPDSGTDTQYF
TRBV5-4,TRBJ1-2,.,CASSPGTGGAFDGYTF
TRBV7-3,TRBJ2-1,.,CASSLSRENEQFF
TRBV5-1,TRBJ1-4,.,CASSLEPGLLNEKLFF
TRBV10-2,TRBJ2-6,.,CASREQGSGANVLTF
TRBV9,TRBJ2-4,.,CASSTGLAKNIQYF
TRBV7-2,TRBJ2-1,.,CASSLAQISYNEQFF
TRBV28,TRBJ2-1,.,CASSLSLSGRSSYNEQFF
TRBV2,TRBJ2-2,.,CASSETSVSGELFF
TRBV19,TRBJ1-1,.,CASSPQGGGNTEAFF
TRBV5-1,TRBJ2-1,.,CASKGGLAGLNEQFF
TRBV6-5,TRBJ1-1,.,CASSYSRGNTEAFF
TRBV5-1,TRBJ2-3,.,CASSLASGSRSDTQYF
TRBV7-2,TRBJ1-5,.,CASSSLARGGTNQPQHF
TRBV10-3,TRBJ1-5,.,CAISSGNQPQHF
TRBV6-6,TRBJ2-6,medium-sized,CASSYRRGTGANVLTF
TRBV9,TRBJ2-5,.,CASSVGRAGETQYF
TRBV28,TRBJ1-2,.,CASSLREGNYGYTF
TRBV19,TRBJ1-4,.,CASSAYLNSGKLFF
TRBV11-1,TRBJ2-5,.,CASSLTQRETQYF
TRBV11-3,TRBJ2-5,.,CASSLNSRETQYF
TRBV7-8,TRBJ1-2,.,CASSSNSGPGTGYGYTF
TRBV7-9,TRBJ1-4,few,CASSFWDTSKLFF
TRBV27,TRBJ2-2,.,CASSIQGTGELFF
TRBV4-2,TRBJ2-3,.,CASSQAASGGYSTDTQYF
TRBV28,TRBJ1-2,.,CASSSSNYGYTF
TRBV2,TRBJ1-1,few,CASSERVRNTEAFF
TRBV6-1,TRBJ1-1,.,CASSEQGGNTEAFF
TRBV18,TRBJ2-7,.,CASSQGQETEQYF
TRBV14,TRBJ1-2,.,CASSQGSRSAYGYTF
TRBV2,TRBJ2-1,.,CASSDPGQGWDEQFF
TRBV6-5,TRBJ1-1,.,CASSYLQGIAEAFF
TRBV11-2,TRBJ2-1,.,CASSLRGEAGYNEQFF
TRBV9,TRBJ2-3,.,CASSAGGAGQDTQYF